The entry below describes one T cell receptor beta chain. The sample belongs to a study of blood T cell repertoires in COVID-19. Overall study: PBMCs, B-cell-depleted T cells, or T cells were the source of the cDNA or gDNA that made up the material.

TCRdb's copy holds only in-frame clones and misses some; the assay was immunoSEQ multiplex PCR. The sample carries more than 350,000 clones, about 88% recorded once. In germline, CDR1 is SQVTM, CDR2 ANQGSEA. After removal of 4 bases from V and 7 bases from J, the junction contained 9 bases not matched to a gene. The CDR3 contains 14 residues. Everyone who took part was roughly 18 to 89 years old, and they came from about two dozen US areas. V gene TRBV29-1 combines with J gene TRBJ2-7, with 11 bases identical to TRBD1. The sequenced material came from PBMCs or T cells enriched from blood (not recorded which). The sequence came from a woman aged 18-35 years who had been exposed to COVID-19. CDR3 region: CSVVGDRGFGEQYF. The CDR3 nucleotides read TGCAGCGTTGTCGGGGACAGGGGGTTTGGGGAGCAGTACTTC.